The rows below give T cell receptor beta chains drawn from one sample of a study of chemoradiotherapy in HPV16-positive cancers. Using immunoSEQ multiplex PCR, the repertoire was profiled, and TCRdb retains in-frame clones only, with some absent. The sample includes some 1,800 clones, over 85% of them seen just once. The sample in question was tumor tissue, obtained from a patient who underwent chemoradiotherapy. These receptors all stem from a human donor with HPV-associated anogenital cancer. Both conserved end residues are part of each CDR3. D genes are given only for firm matches. Clone size is stated in some rows and not others, as once, few, many or a class when expanded.

>TRBJ2-4|TRBV27|NA|NA
TGTGCCAGCACCCCCAGGGATCGGAACATTCAGTACTTC
CASTPRDRNIQYF
>TRBJ2-3|TRBV5-1|NA|NA
TGCGCCAGCAGCTTTGGCGACACAGATACGCAGTATTTT
CASSFGDTDTQYF
>TRBJ1-1|TRBV4-3|NA|NA
TGCGCCAGCAGCCAAGATAACAGTTACACTGAAGCTTTCTTT
CASSQDNSYTEAFF
>TRBJ2-3|TRBV30|NA|NA
TGTGCCTGGAGTGTTTTGGGGAGCGTAATCACAGATACGCAGTATTTT
CAWSVLGSVITDTQYF
>TRBJ1-3|TRBV7-6|TRBD1|NA
TGTGCCAGCAGCTTAGCAGGGACAGGGGGAAACACCATATATTTT
CASSLAGTGGNTIYF
>TRBJ1-6|TRBV4-2|NA|NA
TGTGCCAGCAGCCAAGTTATGGGGGACTATAATTCACCCCTCCACTTT
CASSQVMGDYNSPLHF
>TRBJ1-1|TRBV9|TRBD1|NA
TGTGCCAGCAGCCAACAGGGGAGGGACACTGAAGCTTTCTTT
CASSQQGRDTEAFF
>TRBJ2-3|TRBV7-9|NA|NA
TGTGCCAGCAGCTTTAAACGGGTTAGCACAGATACGCAGTATTTT
CASSFKRVSTDTQYF
>TRBJ2-5|TRBV9|TRBD2|NA
TGTGCCAGCAGCGTAGGTATGGCGGGGGGGCAAGAGACCCAGTACTTC
CASSVGMAGGQETQYF
>TRBJ2-3|TRBV6-6|NA|few
TGTGCCAGCAGTTCAATATCTCGGGATACGCAGTATTTT
CASSSISRDTQYF
>TRBJ1-2|TRBV6-5|TRBD1|NA
TGTGCCAGCAGCAACAGGGGCAGCTATGGCTACACCTTC
CASSNRGSYGYTF
>TRBJ2-3|TRBV5-6|NA|once
TGTGCCAGCAGCTTAAAAACAGTGGCCGGAGATACGCAGTATTTT
CASSLKTVAGDTQYF
>TRBJ2-7|TRBV6-1|NA|NA
TGTGCCAGCAGTGAAGCGTTGAGCTCCTACGAGCAGTACTTC
CASSEALSSYEQYF
>TRBJ1-1|TRBV12-5|TRBD1|NA
TGTGCTAGTGGTTTGTCCCAGGGGGACACTGAAGCTTTCTTT
CASGLSQGDTEAFF
>TRBJ2-5|TRBV7-3|TRBD1|NA
TGTGCCAGCAGCCGGGACAGGAGAGAGACCCAGTACTTC
CASSRDRRETQYF
>TRBJ2-1|TRBV7-3|NA|NA
TGTGCCAGCAGCTTGGTGGGTGGTAGCGGCCATACTATCTACAATGAGCAGTTCTTC
CASSLVGGSGHTIYNEQFF
>TRBJ1-2|TRBV5-4|TRBD1|NA
TGTGCCAGCAGCCCCGGGACAGATCTCTATGGCTACACCTTC
CASSPGTDLYGYTF
>TRBJ2-1|TRBV30|TRBD2|NA
TGTGCCTGGAAAGGGCTAGCGGGAGGGATTGGAGAGCAGTTCTTC
CAWKGLAGGIGEQFF
>TRBJ1-5|TRBV15|TRBD1|NA
TGTGCCACCAGCAGGGACAGGGGTTATCAGCCCCAGCATTTT
CATSRDRGYQPQHF
>TRBJ1-3|TRBV28|TRBD1|NA
TGTGCCAGCAGAGGCCGGACAGGGGAGGGTGGAAACACCATATATTTT
CASRGRTGEGGNTIYF
>TRBJ1-2|TRBV6-6|NA|NA
TGTGCCAGCGTTGACAGGCCAAACTATGGCTACACCTTC
CASVDRPNYGYTF
>TRBJ2-1|TRBV9|TRBD1|NA
TGTGCCAGCAGCGTATTACAGGGGGCGGCGACCAATGAGCAGTTCTTC
CASSVLQGAATNEQFF
>TRBJ1-2|TRBV5-1|NA|NA
TGCGCCAGCAGCTTGGTAGGTACAGGAGGATACTATGGCTACACCTTC
CASSLVGTGGYYGYTF
>TRBJ2-7|TRBV5-4|TRBD2|NA
TGTGCCAGCAGCCCGGAGACCGGGACTAGCGTCTACGAGCAGTACTTC
CASSPETGTSVYEQYF
>TRBJ1-5|TRBV28|NA|NA
TGTGCCAGCAGTACATCGCAGCCCCAGCATTTT
CASSTSQPQHF
>TRBJ1-1|TRBV29-1|NA|NA
TGCAGCGTTGGAGAGCGAGGAAACACTGAAGCTTTCTTT
CSVGERGNTEAFF
>TRBJ1-1|TRBV30|NA|NA
TGTGCCCGCATGGAAGGGTTCGGAACTGAAGCTTTCTTT
CARMEGFGTEAFF
>TRBJ2-1|TRBV5-4|NA|once
TGTGCCAGCAGCCCGTCCTCGGGCTACAATGAGCAGTTCTTC
CASSPSSGYNEQFF
>TRBJ2-3|TRBV11-3|TRBD2|NA
TGTGCCAGCAGCCGAGGACTAGCGGGAGATACGCAGTATTTT
CASSRGLAGDTQYF
>TRBJ1-4|TRBV6-5|NA|NA
TGTGCCAGCAGCCCTGTTTGGGGCCGTAATGAAAAACTGTTTTTT
CASSPVWGRNEKLFF
>TRBJ2-7|TRBV6-6|NA|NA
TGTGCCAGCAGTCAAACGAAGGGACAACCCAGATACGAGCAGTACTTC
CASSQTKGQPRYEQYF
>TRBJ2-1|TRBV9|TRBD2|NA
TGTGCCAGCAGCGAGGGACTAGCGGGATCCTACAATGAGCAGTTCTTC
CASSEGLAGSYNEQFF
>TRBJ2-3|TRBV13|NA|NA
TGTGCCAGCAGCTTAAACGCAGGTTTAGCAGATACGCAGTATTTT
CASSLNAGLADTQYF
>TRBJ2-6|TRBV18|NA|NA
TGTGCCAGCTCACCGGGAGAGGGATATGGGGCCAACGTCCTGACTTTC
CASSPGEGYGANVLTF
>TRBJ2-5|TRBV9|NA|NA
TGTGCCAGCAGCGTAGGGGGTTGGGTCGAGACCCAGTACTTC
CASSVGGWVETQYF
>TRBJ2-7|TRBV29-1|TRBD1|once
TGCAGCGTCGCCAGGACAGGAGGTTCCTACGAGCAGTACTTC
CSVARTGGSYEQYF
>TRBJ2-3|TRBV6-6|NA|NA
TGTGCCAGCAGTGACACCACAGATACGCAGTATTTT
CASSDTTDTQYF
>TRBJ2-5|TRBV5-1|NA|NA
TGCGCCAGCAGCCCAGGGGGGGCGGAGGAGACCCAGTACTTC
CASSPGGAEETQYF
>TRBJ2-3|TRBV29-1|TRBD2|NA
TGCAGCGTCGTGACTAGCGGGAGGGGTACGCAGTATTTT
CSVVTSGRGTQYF
>TRBJ2-7|TRBV6-6|TRBD1|once
TGTGCCAGCAAGTGGGGACAGGGGGCGTATGAGCAGTACTTC
CASKWGQGAYEQYF
>TRBJ2-3|TRBV9|NA|NA
TGTGCCAGCAGCGTAGCAGTGGTGTCAGATACGCAGTATTTT
CASSVAVVSDTQYF
>TRBJ2-6|TRBV19|TRBD1|once
TGTGCCAGTAGACCGGGACAGGGGGTGTATGGGGCCAACGTCCTGACTTTC
CASRPGQGVYGANVLTF
>TRBJ2-4|TRBV19|NA|NA
TGTGCCAGTAGTATTCTCGGAGTAGCCAAAAACATTCAGTACTTC
CASSILGVAKNIQYF
>TRBJ2-5|TRBV5-1|NA|NA
TGCGCCAGCAGCCAAGACTCATTGCGGGGAGAGACCCAGTACTTC
CASSQDSLRGETQYF
>TRBJ1-2|TRBV7-2|NA|NA
TGTGCCAGCAGCTTAGAGCCCCAGGGAGGTGGGAGCTTT
CASSLEPQGGGSF
>TRBJ2-7|TRBV4-1|NA|NA
TGCGCCAGCAGCCAAGAAGCGGTACCCCTTTACTACGAGCAGTACTTC
CASSQEAVPLYYEQYF
>TRBJ2-7|TRBV5-1|NA|NA
TGCGCCAGCAGCTTGGTAGGGTCTCGCGAGCAGTACTTC
CASSLVGSREQYF
>TRBJ2-3|TRBV4-1|NA|NA
TGCGCCAGCAGCCAAGAGACGAGGACCCAGTATTTT
CASSQETRTQYF
>TRBJ1-2|TRBV5-4|NA|NA
TGTGCCAGCAGCTTGGCAGGGGCGGACTATGGCTACACCTTC
CASSLAGADYGYTF
>TRBJ2-1|TRBV5-1|TRBD2|NA
TGCGCCAGCAGTTCCGGGACTAGCGGGAACAATGAGCAGTTCTTC
CASSSGTSGNNEQFF
>TRBJ2-7|TRBV4-1|TRBD1|NA
TGCGCCAGCAGCCACTGGGACAGGGAAACCTACGAGCAGTACTTC
CASSHWDRETYEQYF
>TRBJ2-7|TRBV19|NA|NA
TGTGCCAGTAGATCTGGGGCAGACGGGTCCTACGAGCAGTACTTC
CASRSGADGSYEQYF
>TRBJ2-4|TRBV2|TRBD2|NA
TGTGCCAGCAGTGAAGCCTGGGGGGAGGGGAACATTCAGTACTTC
CASSEAWGEGNIQYF
>TRBJ2-7|TRBV19|NA|NA
TGTGCCAGTAGTTCCCGGGACACAACCTACGAGCAGTACTTC
CASSSRDTTYEQYF
>TRBJ2-3|TRBV5-1|TRBD2|NA
TGCGCCAGCAGCGTGAGCGGGGGCATGGATACGCAGTATTTT
CASSVSGGMDTQYF
>TRBJ1-5|TRBV5-1|NA|NA
TGCGCCAGCAGCTTTTGGTGGACTAGCAATCAGCCCCAGCATTTT
CASSFWWTSNQPQHF